This T cell receptor (beta chain) was sequenced in a study of T cells in Graves' hyperthyroidism and ophthalmopathy. V was trimmed by 8 bases and J by 0 bases, leaving 17 bases between them. The CDR3 contains 16 residues. The germline V gene has CDR1 MNHEY and CDR2 SVGEGT. Template material for amplifying TCR beta CDR3 regions consisted of RNA transcripts. The HTBI primer set drove a first-round RT-PCR of the TCR CDR3. One entry per CDR3 protein results from TCRdb running MiXCR on the multiplex PCR reads. The sample holds about 290,000 distinct CDR3 sequences, roughly 17% seen once. In its sample, this clonotype was seen many times. The definition of stable Graves' hyperthyroidism was no ophthalmopathy progression within 18 months. Patients aged 18 to 65 had newly diagnosed hyperthyroidism of under 2 months' duration. Researchers barred patients who had uncontrolled infection, other autoimmune disease, pregnancy or lactation.

The specimen was blood. The sequence came from a man aged 25 to 45 with Graves' hyperthyroidism. The V call is TRBV6-2 or TRBV6-3, the J call TRBJ1-5, with a tentative D call TRBD1 (6 bases). The CDR3 protein is CASGVATGFSNQPQHF. In DNA, the CDR3 is TGTGCCAGCGGGGTAGCTACAGGGTTTAGCAATCAGCCCCAGCATTTT.